These 25 T cell receptor beta chains originate from one sample sequenced in a study of T cells in Graves' hyperthyroidism and ophthalmopathy. The CDR3 regions of TCR beta were amplified from RNA transcripts. The TCR CDR3 first-round RT-PCR relied on the HTBI primer set. One entry per CDR3 protein results from TCRdb running MiXCR on the multiplex PCR reads. The table shows around 420,000 distinct CDR3 sequences, with about a sixth occurring only once. Sequenced material: blood. The receptors were sampled from a woman aged 18-35 years with Graves' hyperthyroidism.

This clonotype was observed at least ten times. This chain joins TRBV28 and TRBJ2-4, with 7 bases lining up with TRBD2. Germline CDR1 reads MDHEN; CDR2 reads SYDVKM. The CDR3 runs 16 residues. V lost 7 bases and J lost 0; bases outside the gene matches: 9. CDR3 residues: CASTRAGGIAKNIQYF. The CDR3 DNA follows: TGTGCCAGCACCCGAGCCGGGGGGATAGCCAAAAACATTCAGTACTTC.

This clonotype was recorded a few times. This chain links TRBV9 with TRBJ2-7; D is possibly TRBD2 (7 bases). Germline V gives CDR1 SGDLS, CDR2 YYNGEE. Trimming took 0 bases from V and 6 from J, leaving 13 bases between them. There are 14 residues in the CDR3. The CDR3 sequence: CASSVGGGAGEQYF. CDR3 nucleotides: TGTGCCAGCAGCGTAGGGGGGGGCGCAGGCGAGCAGTACTTC.

This clonotype was detected a few times. The chain uses TRBV27 and TRBJ2-7, with 7 nucleotides matching TRBD2. Germline V gene lookup returns CDR1 MNHEY and CDR2 SMNVEV (reference sequence). CDR3 length: 15 residues. V was clipped by 5 bases and J by 4 bases; unmatched bases: 11. Here the CDR3 reads CASSNRREGHYEQYF. CDR3 coding DNA: TGTGCCAGCAGTAACCGAAGGGAGGGCCATTACGAGCAGTACTTC.

The CDR3 sequence: CASSKDRGSYGYTF. Written as DNA, the CDR3 is TGTGCCAGCAGTAAAGACAGGGGAAGCTATGGCTACACCTTC. This chain links TRBV2 with TRBJ1-2; 8 bases fit TRBD1. The junction had 6 bases not matched to a gene; V was cut back by 5 bases and J by 4 bases. The germline V gene encodes CDR1 SNHLY and CDR2 FYNNEI. CDR3 size: 14 residues.

This chain connects TRBV5-1 to TRBJ2-7; possible D gene TRBD2, 5 bases. Germline CDR1 and CDR2: SGHRS and YFSETQ. Trimming removed 1 base from V and 6 bases from J, with 8 bases in between. This CDR3 comprises 12 residues. The CDR3 DNA reads as TGCGCCAGCAGCTTGATAGGGAGCGAGCAGTACTTC. This sequence encodes CASSLIGSEQYF.

This sequence joins TRBV12-5 and TRBJ2-6; D not certain. Trimming took off 6 bases at V and 0 bases at J, with 9 bases between the two ends. Per germline, CDR1 LGHNT and CDR2 FRNRAP. The length of the CDR3 is 15 residues. CDR3 DNA: TGTGCTAGTGGGGACCCAGCCTCTGGGGCCAACGTCCTGACTTTC. Translating it yields CASGDPASGANVLTF.

This chain joins TRBV28 and TRBJ1-2, with 8 nucleotides matching TRBD1. The junction had 15 bases not matched to a gene; V was cut back by 3 bases and J by 6 bases. The CDR3 length is 17 residues. Germline V gives CDR1 MDHEN, CDR2 SYDVKM. CDR3 loop: CASSLGGADRGWDGYTF. In nucleotides, the CDR3 is TGTGCCAGCAGTTTGGGAGGGGCCGACAGGGGTTGGGATGGCTACACCTTC.

This chain links TRBV12-3 or TRBV12-4 with TRBJ2-7, with 7 bases aligning to TRBD2. The CDR3 has 13 amino acids. V lost 8 bases to trimming and J lost 4 bases; unmatched junction nucleotides: 8. CDR3 sequence reads: CASRAGLTYEQYF. DNA for the CDR3: TGTGCCAGCCGCGCGGGACTAACTTACGAGCAGTACTTC.

This clonotype was seen ten or more times. The genes are TRBV30 and TRBJ1-2; weak D call: TRBD1 (5 bases). In germline, CDR1 is GTSNPN, CDR2 SVGIG (reference sequence). Trimming cost V 0 bases and J 9 bases, with 14 bases left between them. CDR3 length equals 13 residues. In DNA, the CDR3 is TGTGCCTGGAGTGTCGGGGCGTTCGGAAGCTACACCTTC. Its translation is CAWSVGAFGSYTF.

This clonotype was detected ten times or more. The J gene is TRBJ2-2, the V gene TRBV12-3 or TRBV12-4; TRBD1 matches 9 bases. The V gene end was trimmed by 4 bases and the J gene end by 6 bases; junction bases not matched to a gene: 0. CDR3 length: 13 residues. CDR3 in amino acids: CASSWTGAGELFF. CDR3 nucleotide sequence: TGTGCCAGCAGTTGGACAGGGGCCGGGGAGCTGTTTTTT.

This clonotype was seen many times. V gene TRBV6-1 combines with J gene TRBJ2-5; 7 nucleotides align to TRBD1. The CDR3 spans 15 residues. The trim removed 4 bases at V and 2 bases at J, leaving 7 bases unmatched. Germline V gives CDR1 MNHNS, CDR2 SASEGT. CDR3 DNA sequence: TGTGCCAGCAGTGTAAGACAGGGCCTTCAAGAGACCCAGTACTTC. Its protein is CASSVRQGLQETQYF.

A remark on this clonotype: A much larger clonotype is one base distant, so this may be a read error. DNA for the CDR3: TGCAGTGCTGGGGCTCCGGGGGCGTCCTCTGGGGCCAACGTCCTGACTTTC. Translated: CSAGAPGASSGANVLTF. This chain links TRBV20-1 with TRBJ2-6; D possibly uses TRBD1 or TRBD2 (6 bases each). CDR3 length: 17 amino acids. The V end was cut by 5 bases, the J end by 0 bases, with 17 bases between. The germline V gene encodes CDR1 DFQATT and CDR2 SNEGSKA (reference sequence).

This clonotype was recorded at least ten times. V usage is TRBV30 and J usage is TRBJ2-1; 7 bases are a match to TRBD1. The germline V gene has CDR1 GTSNPN and CDR2 SVGIG (reference sequence). The CDR3 covers 18 residues. Trimming took 0 bases from V and 8 from J; bases not matched to a gene: 19. The CDR3 coding sequence is TGTGCCTGGAGTGTACGAAGGGGGCTGCTCCTTCTCCCCGATGAGCAGTTCTTC. Its protein product is CAWSVRRGLLLLPDEQFF.

The chain links TRBV11-3 to TRBJ2-2; D may be TRBD2 (6 bases). The V end lost 5 bases, the J end lost 2 bases, and 12 bases lay between the germline ends. Looked up from germline, CDR1 is SGHNT and CDR2 is YENEEA. CDR3 length: 15 residues. In DNA form, the CDR3 reads TGTGCCAGCAGCCATGGGGGGACCAACACCGGGGAGCTGTTTTTT. It codes for CASSHGGTNTGELFF.

This clonotype showed up many times. J is TRBJ2-4 and V is TRBV2; D remains ambiguous. The CDR3 runs to 12 residues. Germline loops: CDR1 SNHLY, CDR2 FYNNEI. V lost 0 bases to trimming and J lost 6 bases, with 3 bases between them. CDR3 bases: TGTGCCAGCAGTGAAGCCCTAAACATTCAGTACTTC. Its translation is CASSEALNIQYF.

The table lists this clonotype with many counts. CDR3 loop: CASSLDPSKFNEQFF. DNA of the CDR3: TGCGCCAGCAGCTTGGACCCGTCTAAATTCAATGAGCAGTTCTTC. The genes are TRBV5-1 and TRBJ2-1; no clear D gene. The germline V gene has CDR1 SGHRS and CDR2 YFSETQ. Trimming removed 0 bases at V and 6 bases at J, with 13 bases between. The CDR3 extends over 15 amino acids.

This clonotype was counted many times. The chain's CDR3 is CASSEQGSSGANVLTF. CDR3 DNA: TGTGCCAGCAGTGAGCAGGGAAGCTCTGGGGCCAACGTCCTGACTTTC. The chain uses TRBV6-1 and TRBJ2-6; possible D gene TRBD1, 5 bases. Deletions cut 3 bases from V and 0 bases from J, with 9 bases between. CDR1 MNHNS and CDR2 SASEGT come from the germline V gene. This CDR3 has 16 residues.

This clonotype has a handful of counts. The chain combines TRBV27 with TRBJ2-3; D is uncertain. Trimming shortened V by 6 bases and J by 6 bases, and 10 bases separated the two germline ends. The CDR3 spans 12 residues. The V gene's germline CDR1 is MNHEY and CDR2 SMNVEV (reference sequence). This chain's CDR3 is CASSPNADTQYF. DNA of the CDR3: TGTGCCAGCAGCCCTAACGCGGATACGCAGTATTTT.

This clonotype has just a few counts. This may arise from a read error, as a much more abundant clone is one base away. This chain connects TRBV6-5 to TRBJ2-3; TRBD2 matches 14 bases. CDR3 size: 18 residues. Germline V gene lookup returns CDR1 MNHEY and CDR2 SVGAGI. Trimming took 2 bases from V and 0 from J; bases not matched to a gene: 4. The CDR3 loop reads CASSYRGLAGASTDTQYF. The DNA of the CDR3 is TGTGCCAGCAGTTACCGGGGACTAGCGGGGGCTAGCACAGATACGCAGTATTTT.

This clonotype was seen at least ten times. The chain couples TRBV5-1 to TRBJ1-2; D ambiguous. Trimming took 4 bases from V and 7 from J, leaving 17 bases between them. The CDR3 is 14 residues long. Germline V gene data show CDR1 as SGHRS and CDR2 as YFSETQ. The CDR3: CASSLVPGSGGYTF. In DNA, the CDR3 is TGCGCCAGCAGCCTCGTGCCGGGGAGTGGTGGCTACACCTTC.

This clonotype was detected only a few times. CDR3 region: CASSQAADQPQHF. The DNA of the CDR3 is TGTGCCAGCAGCCAAGCTGCGGATCAGCCCCAGCATTTT. The chain joins TRBV4-2 to TRBJ1-5; D not certain. V lost 1 base and J 5 bases, leaving 6 bases between the germline ends. Germline lookup yields CDR1 LGHNA and CDR2 YNFKEQ. The CDR3 is 13 amino acids.

This clonotype was detected ten times or more. The rearrangement links TRBV27 to TRBJ1-4; D ambiguous. V was trimmed by 3 bases and J by 0 bases, leaving 11 bases between them. The CDR3 runs to 16 residues. Per germline, CDR1 MNHEY and CDR2 SMNVEV (reference sequence). The CDR3 sequence is CASSFVGTSTNEKLFF. The DNA of the CDR3 is TGTGCCAGCAGTTTCGTCGGAACCTCAACTAATGAAAAACTGTTTTTT.

This clonotype was detected many times. The CDR3 nucleotides read TGTGCCAGCAGTGACGCGGGGGCGAGGATTCAGCCCCAGCATTTT. This codes for CASSDAGARIQPQHF. J is TRBJ1-5 and V is TRBV2, with D possibly matching TRBD1 (6 bases). V lost 3 bases and J 6 bases, leaving 15 bases between the germline ends. The germline CDR1 and CDR2 sequences are SNHLY and FYNNEI. The CDR3 consists of 15 residues. The variable domain in full, completed from reference TRBV2 and TRBJ1-5, reads EPEVTQTPSHQVTQMGQEVILRCVPISNHLYFYWYRQILGQKVEFLVSFYNNEISEKSEIFDDQFSVERPDGSNFTLKIRSTKLEDSAMYFCASSDAGARIQPQHFGDGTRLSIL.

The chain is built from TRBV6-1 and TRBJ1-5, with 7 bases that match TRBD1. V lost 6 bases and J lost 2; bases outside the gene matches: 7. The CDR3 is made up of 15 amino acids. The germline gives CDR1 MNHNS, CDR2 SASEGT. CDR3 bases: TGTGCCAGCAGCCAAACAGGGGACGGCAATCAGCCCCAGCATTTT. Amino acid sequence: CASSQTGDGNQPQHF.

This clonotype was counted ten times or more. V usage is TRBV2 and J usage is TRBJ1-6; TRBD1 is a possible D gene (6 bases). Germline V gives CDR1 SNHLY, CDR2 FYNNEI. The CDR3 consists of 13 residues. Trimming shortened V by 8 bases and J by 9 bases, and 14 bases separated the two germline ends. The chain's CDR3 is CASHRDFSSPLHF. The CDR3 bases are TGTGCCAGCCACAGGGATTTCTCTTCACCCCTCCACTTT.